The 6 T cell receptor beta chains reported below all come from one sample, sequenced in a study of CD8+ T cells in alopecia areata (dated by TCRdb to the late 2010s). Libraries were prepared through the immunoSEQ multiplex PCR assay. For TCR sequencing, RNA was extracted from every sample and reverse transcribed into cDNA to serve as template. As stored in TCRdb, this immuneACCESS dataset retains in-frame rearrangements with V and J assigned. A fraction of the clones does not appear; measured against another copy, unresolved V genes explain less than half of the discrepancy, and the remainder lacks a known reason. This sample is represented by about 220,000 clones; more than 45% of them were singletons. The ten biggest clones cover around 1.5% of the sample. The sample's time point label is to be understood as: around 4 weeks on oral tofacitinib. The meaning of the sample's treatment or condition label: oral pan-JAK inhibitor, 5-10 mg twice daily.

The starting material was CD4+ T cells sorted from blood, obtained at week 4, from a patient treated with tofacitinib. Receptor source: a human donor with alopecia areata.

This clone was observed a few times. The J gene is TRBJ2-1, the V gene TRBV10-1; no clear D gene. Germline values: CDR1 WNHNN, CDR2 SYGVQD (reference sequence). V dropped 5 bases and J dropped 5 bases, with 13 bases sitting between them. CDR3 size: 14 residues. The CDR3, as DNA: TGCGCCAGCAGTTCGAGACACGGTCACAATGAGCAGTTCTTC. Translated: CASSSRHGHNEQFF.

This clone was detected a few times. The chain recombines TRBV7-8 with TRBJ2-3; D gene ambiguous. Trimming removed 11 bases at V and 5 bases at J, with 11 bases between. The germline CDR1 and CDR2 sequences are SGHVS and FQNEAQ. CDR3 length: 11 amino acids. Here the CDR3 DNA reads TGTGCCTCAATCGGCCAAGATACGCAGTATTTT. It yields the protein CASIGQDTQYF.

The CDR3 bases are TGCAGCGTTGAAGGGCAGCCCGATCAGCCCCAGCATTTT. It codes for CSVEGQPDQPQHF. This sequence joins TRBV29-1 and TRBJ1-5; no reliable D call. The CDR3 sequence is 13 residues long. CDR1 and CDR2 from the germline V gene are SQVTM and ANQGSEA. Trimming shortened V by 1 base and J by 5 bases, and 9 bases separated the two germline ends.

This clone was detected many times. The chain recombines TRBV7-2 with TRBJ2-7; 10 bases agree with TRBD1. The V segment lost 4 bases and the J segment 4 bases; nucleotides outside the gene matches: 13. The germline CDR1 and CDR2 sequences are SGHTA and FQGNSA. The CDR3 totals 17 residues. The CDR3 loop is CASSSRGTGVGGYEQYF. CDR3 coding DNA: TGTGCCAGCAGCTCTCGAGGGACAGGGGTAGGTGGTTACGAGCAGTACTTC. The complete variable domain, with remaining parts taken from reference TRBV7-2 and TRBJ2-7, reads GAGVSQSPSNKVTEKGKDVELRCDPISGHTALYWYRQSLGQGLEFLIYFQGNSAPDKSGLPSDRFSAERTGGSVSTLTIQRTQQEDSAVYLCASSSRGTGVGGYEQYFGPGTRLTVT.

This clone showed up just a few times. This chain joins TRBV4-1 and TRBJ2-5; TRBD2 aligns across 11 bases. J was trimmed by 9 bases and V by 0 bases; bases with no gene match: 9. Germline values: CDR1 MGHRA, CDR2 YSYEKL. The CDR3 contains 16 residues. CDR3: CASSQDLLAGDQSQYF. DNA of the CDR3: TGCGCCAGCAGCCAAGATCTACTAGCGGGGGACCAGTCCCAGTACTTC.

This rearrangement joins TRBV6-5 to TRBJ1-5, with D uncertain. The germline V gene has CDR1 MNHEY and CDR2 SVGAGI. This CDR3 contains 15 residues. V was shortened by 5 bases and J by 0 bases, with 11 bases between the two germline ends. Here the CDR3 reads CASSPSGISNQPQHF. In DNA, the CDR3 is TGTGCCAGCAGTCCTTCTGGGATTAGCAATCAGCCCCAGCATTTT.